These 12 T cell receptor beta chains originate from one sample sequenced in a study of identical twins. TCRdb called the 5' RACE reads again in MiXCR, with one record for every CDR3 protein. Among 500,000 to 600,000 distinct CDR3 sequences, less than 25% were seen once, and the ten largest hold about 0.91%. These data also featured in a second study, about T cells expressing NK-cell markers.

The sequenced sample consisted of CD4+ T cells sorted from blood. The origin of the receptors is a young woman in good health.

The rearrangement joins TRBV6-2 or TRBV6-3 to TRBJ2-1; the D is unclear. Trimming shortened V by 0 bases and J by 7 bases, and 7 bases separated the two germline ends. CDR3 size: 13 residues. The germline V gene has CDR1 MNHEY and CDR2 SVGEGT. This CDR3 is CASSYSPPNEQFF. The DNA of the CDR3 is TGTGCCAGCAGTTACTCGCCACCTAATGAGCAGTTCTTC.

There are a few counts of this clonotype. V and J are TRBV6-5 and TRBJ1-6; 9 bases are shared with TRBD1. This CDR3 is built from 15 residues. V lost 2 bases to trimming and J lost 9 bases; unmatched junction nucleotides: 5. The germline V gene has CDR1 MNHEY and CDR2 SVGAGI. In nucleotides, the CDR3 is TGTGCCAGCAGTTACAGCCGGGACAGGGTTTCACCCCTCCACTTT. Translation: CASSYSRDRVSPLHF.

The chain carries TRBV5-1 and TRBJ1-6; TRBD1 agrees at 10 bases. Germline trimming cut 3 bases from V and 7 bases from J; bases unmatched to any gene: 7. CDR3 size: 16 residues. Germline CDR1 is SGHRS and CDR2 is YFSETQ. For the CDR3, the DNA is TGCGCCAGCAGCTCTGACAGGGGGCGGACGAATTCACCCCTCCACTTT. Amino acids: CASSSDRGRTNSPLHF.

This chain links TRBV5-1 with TRBJ2-1; D possibly corresponds to TRBD2 (5 bases). V was trimmed by 0 bases and J by 7 bases, leaving 14 bases between them. The CDR3 loop spans 15 amino acids. Germline assignment: CDR1 SGHRS and CDR2 YFSETQ. CDR3 coding DNA: TGCGCCAGCAGCTTGGCCGTAGACACGGGAAATGAGCAGTTCTTC. Translation gives CASSLAVDTGNEQFF.

The V call is TRBV2, the J call TRBJ2-7; a possible D gene is TRBD2 (5 bases). The CDR3 contains 11 residues. The V end lost 2 bases, the J end lost 7 bases, and 6 bases lay between the germline ends. Germline V gene lookup returns CDR1 SNHLY and CDR2 FYNNEI. The CDR3 sequence: CASSETGEQYF. The CDR3, as DNA: TGTGCCAGCAGTGAAACGGGGGAGCAGTACTTC.

This clonotype was observed a few times. The chain links TRBV10-3 to TRBJ2-7; D is undetermined. This CDR3 is built from 14 residues. V lost 3 bases, J lost 2 bases, and 11 bases lay in between. CDR1 is ENHRY, CDR2 SYGVKD, per germline. CDR3 region: CAISDPTETYEQYF. CDR3 in DNA: TGTGCCATCAGTGATCCCACGGAGACCTACGAGCAGTACTTC.

This sequence joins TRBV25-1 and TRBJ2-2; D gene uncertain. CDR1 is MGHDK and CDR2 is SYGVNS in the germline V gene. The CDR3 covers 15 residues. Trimming took off 5 bases at V and 1 base at J, with 11 bases between the two ends. CDR3 loop: CASSKAQRNTGELFF. CDR3 coding DNA: TGTGCCAGCAGTAAGGCACAAAGGAACACCGGGGAGCTGTTTTTT. Using reference TRBV25-1 and TRBJ2-2 for the parts outside the CDR3, the full variable domain is EADIYQTPRYLVIGTGKKITLECSQTMGHDKMYWYQQDPGMELHLIHYSYGVNSTEKGDLSSESTVSRIRTEHFPLTLESARPSHTSQYLCASSKAQRNTGELFFGEGSRLTVL.

This chain joins TRBV12-3 or TRBV12-4 and TRBJ1-5; D gene unclear. V was clipped by 2 bases and J by 2 bases, with 10 bases between them. The CDR3 totals 15 residues. This CDR3 is CASSLQKAGNQPQHF. CDR3 DNA sequence: TGTGCCAGCAGTTTACAGAAGGCGGGCAATCAGCCCCAGCATTTT.

CDR3 DNA sequence: TGTGCCAGCAGTTACTCACGGGGGGGCCCCGCAGATACGCAGTATTTT. It is translated as CASSYSRGGPADTQYF. The V call is TRBV6-5, the J call TRBJ2-3, with 8 bases that match TRBD2. Germline CDR1 and CDR2: MNHEY and SVGAGI. V lost 0 bases to trimming and J lost 4 bases; unmatched junction nucleotides: 6. There are 16 residues in the CDR3.

The table lists this clonotype with a few counts. The CDR3: CSARRVDLVYNEQFF. The CDR3 region has the DNA TGCAGTGCTAGAAGAGTAGACCTAGTCTACAATGAGCAGTTCTTC. The chain recombines TRBV20-1 with TRBJ2-1; D gene unclear. CDR1 is DFQATT and CDR2 is SNEGSKA in the germline V gene (reference sequence). The V end lost 2 bases, the J end lost 3 bases, and 14 bases lay between the germline ends. The CDR3 is 15 residues long.

This clonotype has only a few counts. This chain connects TRBV20-1 to TRBJ2-7, with D possibly matching TRBD2 (7 bases). The CDR3 spans 13 residues. The germline gives CDR1 DFQATT, CDR2 SNEGSKA (reference sequence). V was pared by 5 bases and J by 3 bases, with 14 bases between. The CDR3 nucleotides are TGCAGTGCTCAACGGGGGGCGCGCTACGAGCAGTACTTC. The encoded protein is CSAQRGARYEQYF.

V is TRBV10-2 and J is TRBJ2-3; the D is unclear. V gave up 4 bases and J gave up 1 base, with 9 bases separating them. In germline, CDR1 is WSHSY, CDR2 SAAADI. The length of the CDR3 is 14 residues. This chain's CDR3 is CASSVVIGTDTQYF. For the CDR3, the DNA is TGCGCCAGCAGTGTTGTGATCGGCACAGATACGCAGTATTTT.